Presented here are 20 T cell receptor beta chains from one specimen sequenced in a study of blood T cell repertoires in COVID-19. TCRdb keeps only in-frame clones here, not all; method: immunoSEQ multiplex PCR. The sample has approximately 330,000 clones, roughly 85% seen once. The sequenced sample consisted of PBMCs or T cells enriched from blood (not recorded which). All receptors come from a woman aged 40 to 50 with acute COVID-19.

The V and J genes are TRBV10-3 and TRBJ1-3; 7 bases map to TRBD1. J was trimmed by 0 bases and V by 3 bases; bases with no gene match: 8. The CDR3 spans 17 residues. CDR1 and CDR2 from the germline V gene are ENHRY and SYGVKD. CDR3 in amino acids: CAISDGGTATSGNTIYF. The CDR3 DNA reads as TGTGCCATCAGTGACGGCGGGACAGCAACCTCTGGAAACACCATATATTTT.

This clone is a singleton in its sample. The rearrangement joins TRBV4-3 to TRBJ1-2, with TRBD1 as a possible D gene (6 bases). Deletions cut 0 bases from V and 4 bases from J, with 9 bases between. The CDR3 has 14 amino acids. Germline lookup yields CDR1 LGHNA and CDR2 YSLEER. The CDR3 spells CASSQDQGGYGYTF. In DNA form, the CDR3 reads TGCGCCAGCAGCCAAGATCAAGGGGGCTATGGCTACACCTTC.

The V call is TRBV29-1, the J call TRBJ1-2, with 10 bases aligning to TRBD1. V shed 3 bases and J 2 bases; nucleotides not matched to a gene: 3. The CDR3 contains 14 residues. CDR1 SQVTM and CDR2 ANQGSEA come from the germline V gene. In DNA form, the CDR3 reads TGCAGCGTTGATAGACAGGGGGCCAACTATGGCTACACCTTC. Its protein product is CSVDRQGANYGYTF.

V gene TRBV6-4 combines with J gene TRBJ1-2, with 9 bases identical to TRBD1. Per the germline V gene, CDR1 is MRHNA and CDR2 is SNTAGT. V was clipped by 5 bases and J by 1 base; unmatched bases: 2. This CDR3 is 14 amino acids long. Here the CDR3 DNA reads TGTGCCAGCAGTCCGGACAGGGGTAACTATGGCTACACCTTC. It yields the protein CASSPDRGNYGYTF.

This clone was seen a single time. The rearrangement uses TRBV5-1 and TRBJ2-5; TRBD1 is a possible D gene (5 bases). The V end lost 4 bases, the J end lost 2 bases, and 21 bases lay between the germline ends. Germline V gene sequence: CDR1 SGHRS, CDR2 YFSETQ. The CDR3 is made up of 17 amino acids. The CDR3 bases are TGCGCCAGCAGCCGCGGCCGGCGAACAGGTGAACAAGAGACCCAGTACTTC. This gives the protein CASSRGRRTGEQETQYF.

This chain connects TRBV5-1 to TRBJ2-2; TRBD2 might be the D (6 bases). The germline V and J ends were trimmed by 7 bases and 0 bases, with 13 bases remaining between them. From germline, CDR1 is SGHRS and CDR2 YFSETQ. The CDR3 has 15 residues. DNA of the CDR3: TGCGCCAGCCGCGACGGAGGGTCGAACACCGGGGAGCTGTTTTTT. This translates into CASRDGGSNTGELFF.

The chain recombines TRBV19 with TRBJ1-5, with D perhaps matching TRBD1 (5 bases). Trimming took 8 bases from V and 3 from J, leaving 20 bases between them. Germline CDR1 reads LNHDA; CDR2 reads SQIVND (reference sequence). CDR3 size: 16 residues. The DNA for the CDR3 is TGTGCCAGTCTACGCGTAACAGGAGCACCCAATCAGCCCCAGCATTTT. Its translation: CASLRVTGAPNQPQHF.

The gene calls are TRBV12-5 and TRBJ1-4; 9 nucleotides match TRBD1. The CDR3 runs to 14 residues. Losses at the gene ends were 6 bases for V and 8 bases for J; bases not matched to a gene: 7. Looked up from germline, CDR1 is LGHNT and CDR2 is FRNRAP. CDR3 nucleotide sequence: TGTGCTAGTGGCACGGGACAGGGAGACGAAAAACTGTTTTTT. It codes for CASGTGQGDEKLFF.

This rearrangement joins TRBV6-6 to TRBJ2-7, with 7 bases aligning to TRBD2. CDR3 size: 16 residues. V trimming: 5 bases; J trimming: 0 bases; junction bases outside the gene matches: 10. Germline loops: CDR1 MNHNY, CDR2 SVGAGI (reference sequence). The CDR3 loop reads CASSQTGTGGSYEQYF. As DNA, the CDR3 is TGTGCCAGCAGTCAAACCGGGACGGGGGGCTCCTACGAGCAGTACTTC.

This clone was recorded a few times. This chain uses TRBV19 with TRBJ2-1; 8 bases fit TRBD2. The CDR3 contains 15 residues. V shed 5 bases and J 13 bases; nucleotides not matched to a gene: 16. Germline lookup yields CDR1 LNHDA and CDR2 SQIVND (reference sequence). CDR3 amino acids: CASSPPGLAGLSQFF. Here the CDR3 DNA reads TGTGCCAGTAGTCCCCCCGGGCTAGCGGGCCTTTCTCAGTTCTTC.

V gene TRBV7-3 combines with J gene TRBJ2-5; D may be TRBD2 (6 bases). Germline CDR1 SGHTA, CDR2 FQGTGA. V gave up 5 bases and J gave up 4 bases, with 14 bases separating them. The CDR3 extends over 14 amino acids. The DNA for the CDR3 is TGTGCCAGCAGCGCCGGGAGAGGCTCAGAGACCCAGTACTTC. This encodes CASSAGRGSETQYF. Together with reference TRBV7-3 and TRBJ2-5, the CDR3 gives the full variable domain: GAGVSQTPSNKVTEKGKYVELRCDPISGHTALYWYRQSLGQGPEFLIYFQGTGAADDSGLPNDRFFAVRPEGSVSTLKIQRTERGDSAVYLCASSAGRGSETQYFGPGTRLLVL.

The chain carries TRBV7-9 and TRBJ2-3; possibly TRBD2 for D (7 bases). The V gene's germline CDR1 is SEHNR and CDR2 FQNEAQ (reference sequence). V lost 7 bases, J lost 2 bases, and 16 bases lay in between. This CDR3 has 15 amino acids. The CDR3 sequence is CASTLGGLPTDTQYF. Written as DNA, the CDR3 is TGTGCCAGCACCCTGGGGGGGCTGCCCACAGATACGCAGTATTTT.

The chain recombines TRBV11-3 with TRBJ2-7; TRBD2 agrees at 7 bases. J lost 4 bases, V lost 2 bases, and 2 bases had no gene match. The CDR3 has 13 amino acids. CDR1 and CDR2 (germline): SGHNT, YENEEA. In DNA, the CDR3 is TGTGCCAGCAGCTTATCGGGGGGTTACGAGCAGTACTTC. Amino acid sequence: CASSLSGGYEQYF.

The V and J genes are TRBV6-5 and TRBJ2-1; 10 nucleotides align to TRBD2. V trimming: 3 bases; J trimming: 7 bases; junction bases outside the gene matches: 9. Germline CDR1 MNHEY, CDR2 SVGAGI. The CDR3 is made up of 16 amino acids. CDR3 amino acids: CASSYRAGGPWNEQFF. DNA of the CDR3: TGTGCCAGCAGTTATCGAGCGGGGGGGCCTTGGAATGAGCAGTTCTTC.

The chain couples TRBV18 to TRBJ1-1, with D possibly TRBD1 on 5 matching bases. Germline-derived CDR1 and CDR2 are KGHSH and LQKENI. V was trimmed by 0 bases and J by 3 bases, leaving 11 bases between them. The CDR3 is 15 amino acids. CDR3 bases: TGTGCCAGCTCACCACCCGGGGGTTTGGACACTGAAGCTTTCTTT. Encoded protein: CASSPPGGLDTEAFF. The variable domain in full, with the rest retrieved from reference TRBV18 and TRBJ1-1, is NAGVMQNPRHLVRRRGQEARLRCSPMKGHSHVYWYRQLPEEGLKFMVYLQKENIIDESGMPKERFSAEFPKEGPSILRIQQVVRGDSAAYFCASSPPGGLDTEAFFGQGTRLTVV.

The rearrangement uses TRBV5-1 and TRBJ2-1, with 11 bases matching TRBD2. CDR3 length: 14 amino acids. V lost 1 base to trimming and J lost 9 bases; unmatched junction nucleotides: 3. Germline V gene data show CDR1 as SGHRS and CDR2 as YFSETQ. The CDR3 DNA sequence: TGCGCCAGCAGCTTGACTAGCGGGAGTGTTGAGCAGTTCTTC. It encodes CASSLTSGSVEQFF.

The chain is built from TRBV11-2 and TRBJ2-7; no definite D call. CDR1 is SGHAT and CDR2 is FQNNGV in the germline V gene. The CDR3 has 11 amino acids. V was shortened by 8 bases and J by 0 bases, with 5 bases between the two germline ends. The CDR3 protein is CASGSSYEQYF. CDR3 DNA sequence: TGTGCCAGCGGTAGCTCCTACGAGCAGTACTTC.

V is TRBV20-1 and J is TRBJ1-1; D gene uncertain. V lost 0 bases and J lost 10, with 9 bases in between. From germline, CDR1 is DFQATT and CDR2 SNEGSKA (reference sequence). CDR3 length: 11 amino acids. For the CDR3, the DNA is TGCAGTGCTAGAGACCCGACGGGAGCTTTCTTT. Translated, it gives CSARDPTGAFF.

CDR3: CASSFFRLISQREPLEEQYF. CDR3 DNA: TGTGCCAGCAGCTTTTTTCGGCTCATTTCGCAGCGGGAGCCCCTAGAGGAGCAGTACTTC. The V and J genes are TRBV12-1 and TRBJ2-7; the D call TRBD2 from the table was never checked on the DNA. TRBV12-1 is reported as a pseudogene. The CDR3 length is 20 residues.

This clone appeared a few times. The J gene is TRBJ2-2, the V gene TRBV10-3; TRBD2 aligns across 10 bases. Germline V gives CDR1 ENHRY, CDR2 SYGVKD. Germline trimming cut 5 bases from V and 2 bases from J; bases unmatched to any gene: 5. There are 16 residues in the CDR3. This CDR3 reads CAISSGLALNTGELFF. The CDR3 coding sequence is TGTGCCATCAGTTCGGGACTAGCGCTAAACACCGGGGAGCTGTTTTTT.